Listed below are T cell receptor beta chains from one sample, sequenced in a study of vaccination effects on CD4 cells after COVID-19. The repertoire was sequenced with immunoSEQ multiplex PCR; TCRdb's copy has only in-frame clones and lacks some. The repertoire holds 25,000 or so clones, with roughly 68% as singletons. Their recognized antigens are unknown. Sequenced material: CD4+ T cells from PBMCs cultured with HCoV-NL63 spike peptides, taken before COVID-19 vaccination. The receptors here all came from a human donor who received a COVID-19 vaccine. The CDR3 runs from the conserved cysteine through the conserved F or W. The order of the fields is clone size, D gene, CDR3 length, J gene, V gene, CDR3 protein, CDR3 DNA. D genes are given only for firm matches. Rows may omit the clone size; those that give it use once, few, many or a size class.

size: -; D: TRBD2; length: 15; J: TRBJ2-7; V: TRBV4-3; CDR3: CASSQDPRGVYEQYF; DNA: TGCGCCAGCAGCCAAGATCCCCGGGGGGTCTACGAGCAGTACTTC
size: few; D: TRBD2; length: 15; J: TRBJ2-2; V: TRBV5-1; CDR3: CASSFGRGGPGELFF; DNA: TGCGCCAGCAGCTTCGGCCGGGGGGGCCCCGGGGAGCTGTTTTTT
size: -; D: -; length: 13; J: TRBJ1-5; V: TRBV30; CDR3: CAWSIQGNQPQHF; DNA: TGTGCCTGGAGTATCCAGGGCAATCAGCCCCAGCATTTT
size: medium-sized; D: -; length: 13; J: TRBJ2-5; V: TRBV2; CDR3: CASNTREKETQYF; DNA: TGTGCCAGCAACACAAGGGAAAAAGAGACCCAGTACTTC
size: -; D: -; length: 20; J: TRBJ1-1; V: TRBV5-1; CDR3: CASSSWTIIGGPLQNTEAFF; DNA: TGCGCCAGCAGCTCTTGGACTATTATTGGGGGCCCCCTCCAGAACACTGAAGCTTTCTTT
size: -; D: -; length: 13; J: TRBJ1-2; V: TRBV30; CDR3: CAWRGEGWYGYTF; DNA: TGTGCCTGGAGAGGGGAAGGATGGTATGGCTACACCTTC
size: -; D: -; length: 13; J: TRBJ2-5; V: TRBV5-1; CDR3: CASSLERQGTQYF; DNA: TGCGCCAGCAGCTTGGAGCGGCAGGGGACCCAGTACTTC
size: few; D: -; length: 16; J: TRBJ2-2; V: TRBV9; CDR3: CASSDPQGRPTGELFF; DNA: TGTGCCAGCAGCGACCCCCAGGGGCGGCCCACCGGGGAGCTGTTTTTT
size: -; D: -; length: 14; J: TRBJ2-2; V: TRBV4-3; CDR3: CASSQDGFAGELFF; DNA: TGCGCCAGCAGCCAAGATGGGTTTGCCGGGGAGCTGTTTTTT
size: -; D: -; length: 12; J: TRBJ1-5; V: TRBV28; CDR3: CASSLANQPQHF; DNA: TGTGCCAGCAGTTTAGCAAATCAGCCCCAGCATTTT
size: -; D: TRBD2; length: 14; J: TRBJ2-1; V: TRBV19; CDR3: CASSEASGRNEQFF; DNA: TGTGCCAGTAGTGAAGCTAGCGGGAGAAATGAGCAGTTCTTC
size: -; D: -; length: 14; J: TRBJ1-1; V: TRBV14; CDR3: CASRGGAPGTEAFF; DNA: TGTGCCAGCAGGGGGGGGGCGCCGGGCACTGAAGCTTTCTTT
size: -; D: TRBD1; length: 14; J: TRBJ2-3; V: TRBV28; CDR3: CASSNRGFIDTQYF; DNA: TGTGCCAGCAGCAACAGGGGTTTCATCGATACGCAGTATTTT
size: few; D: -; length: 16; J: TRBJ1-1; V: TRBV5-1; CDR3: CASSLGLGIMNTEAFF; DNA: TGCGCCAGCAGCTTGGGGCTTGGGATAATGAACACTGAAGCTTTCTTT
size: once; D: TRBD1; length: 17; J: TRBJ2-6; V: TRBV28; CDR3: CASSPGTGRPGANVLTF; DNA: TGTGCCAGCAGTCCCGGGACAGGGAGGCCTGGGGCCAACGTCCTGACTTTC
size: -; D: -; length: 15; J: TRBJ2-3; V: TRBV5-4; CDR3: CASSFDRPPASTQYF; DNA: TGTGCCAGCAGCTTTGACAGGCCACCTGCAAGTACGCAGTATTTT
size: -; D: -; length: 12; J: TRBJ2-5; V: TRBV3-1/TRBV3-2; CDR3: CASSRFEETQYF; DNA: TGTGCCAGCAGCCGATTCGAAGAGACCCAGTACTTC
size: -; D: TRBD1; length: 16; J: TRBJ1-1; V: TRBV20-1; CDR3: CSASSLGTGFGTEAFF; DNA: TGCAGTGCTAGTAGTTTGGGGACAGGGTTTGGAACTGAAGCTTTCTTT
size: -; D: -; length: 14; J: TRBJ2-5; V: TRBV2; CDR3: CASIQGQFQETQYF; DNA: TGTGCCAGCATCCAAGGACAGTTCCAAGAGACCCAGTACTTC
size: -; D: -; length: 13; J: TRBJ1-2; V: TRBV12-3/TRBV12-4; CDR3: CASSLSSRAGYTF; DNA: TGTGCCAGCAGTTTATCGTCCAGGGCTGGCTACACCTTC
size: -; D: TRBD1; length: 15; J: TRBJ2-7; V: TRBV27; CDR3: CASSSRGTGIYEQYF; DNA: TGTGCCAGCAGTTCCCGCGGGACAGGGATCTACGAGCAGTACTTC
size: few; D: -; length: 12; J: TRBJ2-1; V: TRBV28; CDR3: CASSSRPGEQFF; DNA: TGTGCCAGCAGCTCTCGGCCAGGTGAGCAGTTCTTC
size: few; D: TRBD1; length: 16; J: TRBJ1-1; V: TRBV6-6; CDR3: CASSDRGLGANTEAFF; DNA: TGTGCCAGCAGCGACAGGGGGCTCGGAGCGAACACTGAAGCTTTCTTT
size: -; D: TRBD1; length: 15; J: TRBJ1-2; V: TRBV19; CDR3: CASSTRDRLLYGYTF; DNA: TGTGCCAGTAGTACAAGGGACAGGCTGCTCTATGGCTACACCTTC
size: -; D: TRBD1; length: 14; J: TRBJ2-2; V: TRBV5-1; CDR3: CASSLSQGTGELFF; DNA: TGCGCCAGCAGCTTGTCACAGGGGACCGGGGAGCTGTTTTTT
size: -; D: TRBD1; length: 14; J: TRBJ1-4; V: TRBV9; CDR3: CASSPNRGGEKLFF; DNA: TGTGCCAGCAGCCCCAACAGGGGAGGAGAAAAACTGTTTTTT
size: -; D: TRBD2; length: 16; J: TRBJ2-3; V: TRBV3-1/TRBV3-2; CDR3: CASSPLAGGSTDTQYF; DNA: TGTGCCAGCAGCCCTCTAGCGGGAGGGAGCACAGATACGCAGTATTTT
size: few; D: -; length: 13; J: TRBJ2-7; V: TRBV5-4; CDR3: CASSRGSQYEQYF; DNA: TGTGCCAGCAGCCGGGGGAGTCAGTACGAGCAGTACTTC
size: -; D: TRBD1; length: 13; J: TRBJ2-5; V: TRBV6-5; CDR3: CASKGTGRETQYF; DNA: TGTGCCAGCAAGGGGACAGGGAGGGAGACCCAGTACTTC
size: -; D: TRBD2; length: 16; J: TRBJ2-3; V: TRBV3-1/TRBV3-2; CDR3: CASSLTSGAGTDTQYF; DNA: TGTGCCAGCAGCCTGACTAGCGGGGCGGGCACAGATACGCAGTATTTT
size: few; D: TRBD1; length: 15; J: TRBJ2-7; V: TRBV5-1; CDR3: CASSLAGQGAGEQYF; DNA: TGCGCCAGCAGCCTGGCGGGACAGGGGGCGGGCGAGCAGTACTTC
size: -; D: -; length: 14; J: TRBJ2-2; V: TRBV7-9; CDR3: CASSSYRNTGELFF; DNA: TGTGCCAGCAGCTCCTACAGAAACACCGGGGAGCTGTTTTTT
size: -; D: TRBD1; length: 15; J: TRBJ2-3; V: TRBV19; CDR3: CASSSPGQLTDTQYF; DNA: TGTGCCAGTAGCAGTCCGGGACAGCTCACAGATACGCAGTATTTT
size: many; D: -; length: 12; J: TRBJ1-6; V: TRBV11-2; CDR3: CASSLPNSPLHF; DNA: TGTGCCAGCAGCCTACCAAATTCACCCCTCCACTTT
size: -; D: -; length: 13; J: TRBJ1-1; V: TRBV12-3/TRBV12-4; CDR3: CASSLWGNTEAFF; DNA: TGTGCCAGCAGTTTATGGGGGAACACTGAAGCTTTCTTT
size: -; D: TRBD1; length: 18; J: TRBJ2-7; V: TRBV20-1; CDR3: CSASSRPGQGSSSYEQYF; DNA: TGCAGTGCTAGTTCCCGGCCGGGACAGGGGTCGAGCTCCTACGAGCAGTACTTC
size: -; D: -; length: 14; J: TRBJ2-2; V: TRBV2; CDR3: CASKRPAGPGELFF; DNA: TGTGCCAGCAAAAGGCCGGCAGGGCCCGGGGAGCTGTTTTTT
size: -; D: -; length: 18; J: TRBJ1-1; V: TRBV11-2; CDR3: CASSLYARPAGRNTEAFF; DNA: TGTGCCAGCAGCCTCTATGCCCGGCCGGCAGGACGGAACACTGAAGCTTTCTTT
size: once; D: TRBD1; length: 14; J: TRBJ2-7; V: TRBV5-4; CDR3: CASSLEGQGIEQYF; DNA: TGTGCCAGCAGCTTGGAGGGACAGGGGATAGAGCAGTACTTC
size: -; D: -; length: 13; J: TRBJ1-1; V: TRBV11-2; CDR3: CASSLAGRTEAFF; DNA: TGTGCCAGCAGCTTAGCGGGGAGGACTGAAGCTTTCTTT
size: -; D: -; length: 14; J: TRBJ1-6; V: TRBV20-1; CDR3: CSARGAWNNSPLHF; DNA: TGCAGTGCTCGTGGGGCATGGAATAATTCACCCCTCCACTTT
size: -; D: TRBD1; length: 13; J: TRBJ1-2; V: TRBV5-6; CDR3: CASSLRQGDGYTF; DNA: TGTGCCAGCAGCTTGAGGCAGGGGGATGGCTACACCTTC
size: -; D: -; length: 14; J: TRBJ1-4; V: TRBV7-9; CDR3: CASSPSAFNEKLFF; DNA: TGTGCCAGCAGCCCCTCAGCCTTCAATGAAAAACTGTTTTTT
size: -; D: -; length: 13; J: TRBJ2-7; V: TRBV9; CDR3: CASSVDAQTEQYF; DNA: TGTGCCAGCAGCGTAGACGCCCAGACCGAGCAGTACTTC
size: -; D: TRBD1; length: 16; J: TRBJ1-2; V: TRBV4-3; CDR3: CASSQDWRPGGYGYTF; DNA: TGCGCCAGCAGCCAAGACTGGCGGCCAGGGGGTTATGGCTACACCTTC
size: -; D: -; length: 14; J: TRBJ1-2; V: TRBV7-2; CDR3: CASSLGEKSGGYTF; DNA: TGTGCCAGCAGCTTAGGCGAGAAGTCCGGGGGCTACACCTTC
size: -; D: -; length: 14; J: TRBJ1-1; V: TRBV6-5; CDR3: CASKNREANAEAFF; DNA: TGTGCCAGCAAAAACAGGGAAGCCAACGCTGAAGCTTTCTTT
size: few; D: -; length: 12; J: TRBJ1-2; V: TRBV18; CDR3: CASSLGGNGYTF; DNA: TGTGCCAGCTCACTGGGAGGTAACGGCTACACCTTC
size: once; D: TRBD2; length: 14; J: TRBJ2-1; V: TRBV29-1; CDR3: CSTLTGGGFGEQFF; DNA: TGCAGCACTCTGACGGGGGGGGGTTTTGGGGAGCAGTTCTTC
size: -; D: TRBD2; length: 15; J: TRBJ2-3; V: TRBV2; CDR3: CANARGGGHTDTQYF; DNA: TGTGCCAACGCCCGTGGGGGGGGTCACACAGATACGCAGTATTTT
size: few; D: -; length: 14; J: TRBJ1-2; V: TRBV28; CDR3: CASSLGTTNYGYTF; DNA: TGTGCCAGCAGTTTGGGGACAACTAACTATGGCTACACCTTC
size: few; D: -; length: 17; J: TRBJ2-2; V: TRBV15; CDR3: CATSRLHHRGGTGELFF; DNA: TGTGCCACCAGCAGACTCCACCACAGGGGGGGAACCGGGGAGCTGTTTTTT
size: -; D: -; length: 16; J: TRBJ2-3; V: TRBV5-4; CDR3: CASSLGQGRGTDTQYF; DNA: TGTGCCAGCAGCCTGGGGCAGGGGAGGGGCACAGATACGCAGTATTTT
size: -; D: TRBD1; length: 12; J: TRBJ2-1; V: TRBV18; CDR3: CASSMDRNEQFF; DNA: TGTGCCAGCTCAATGGACAGGAATGAGCAGTTCTTC
size: -; D: TRBD2; length: 15; J: TRBJ2-1; V: TRBV7-8; CDR3: CASSLRLAGGNEQFF; DNA: TGTGCCAGCAGCTTGAGGCTAGCGGGAGGGAATGAGCAGTTCTTC
size: -; D: -; length: 14; J: TRBJ1-6; V: TRBV5-4; CDR3: CASSLGGTDSPLHF; DNA: TGTGCCAGCAGCTTGGGAGGGACGGATTCACCCCTCCACTTT
size: -; D: TRBD2; length: 14; J: TRBJ2-3; V: TRBV10-3; CDR3: CAIRPSGSKDTQYF; DNA: TGTGCCATCAGACCAAGCGGGAGTAAAGATACGCAGTATTTT
size: -; D: TRBD2; length: 16; J: TRBJ2-1; V: TRBV25-1; CDR3: CASSDGSGRDYNEQFF; DNA: TGTGCCAGCAGTGACGGTAGCGGGAGGGATTACAATGAGCAGTTCTTC
size: few; D: -; length: 12; J: TRBJ1-5; V: TRBV24-1; CDR3: CASSQGDQPQHF; DNA: TGTGCCAGTTCTCAGGGTGATCAGCCCCAGCATTTT
size: -; D: -; length: 11; J: TRBJ2-5; V: TRBV18; CDR3: CASSPQETQYF; DNA: TGTGCCAGCTCACCGCAAGAGACCCAGTACTTC